This T cell receptor beta chain was recorded in a study of post-analysis software for immune sequencing data. Study background: Relapsing-remitting, secondary progressive and progressive-relapsing forms of multiple sclerosis all featured among disease courses. Findings and limits, study-wide: A handful of TRBV segments were significantly more frequent in patients than in controls. TRBV5-6, TRBV5-1 and TRBV20-1 were among these segments. Controls had significantly higher normalized Chao1 diversity than multiple sclerosis patients.

cDNA libraries of TCR beta carried unique molecular identifiers. MiXCR, applied by TCRdb to the PCR reads, yields one record per CDR3 protein. The sample consists of 750,000 to 950,000 distinct CDR3 sequences, 53% of them appearing once. This CDR3 is built from 15 residues. Germline V lookup: CDR1 LNHNV, CDR2 YYDKDF (reference sequence). Trimming left V 1 base short and J 5 bases short, with 12 bases between. This clonotype was picked up a small number of times. Its target is not known. Sequencing used blood. This TCR came from a girl between 5 and 17 years old with multiple sclerosis. The genes are TRBV15 and TRBJ2-1; D is unclear. This CDR3 reads CATSRARTTHNEQFF. CDR3 coding DNA: TGTGCCACCAGCAGAGCTCGGACCACACACAATGAGCAGTTCTTC.